These T cell receptor beta chains were read from a single sample in a study of lymphopenia after photon versus proton radiotherapy. The data were produced by immunoSEQ multiplex PCR, yet TCRdb's version contains in-frame clones alone and is incomplete. The sample includes around 70,000 clones, under 95% of them seen just once. Sequencing used peripheral blood, obtained from a patient treated with photon-based radiotherapy. Receptors were obtained from a woman in her 70s with pancreatic cancer. Both conserved end residues are part of each CDR3. The order of the fields is D gene, J gene, V gene, clone size, CDR3 protein, CDR3 DNA. D genes are given only for firm matches. The listing skips clone size in some rows; elsewhere it reads once, few, many or a size class.

>TRBD2|TRBJ2-7|TRBV7-2|-
CASSRTSGVYEQYF
TGTGCCAGCAGTAGGACTAGCGGGGTTTACGAGCAGTACTTC
>TRBD2|TRBJ2-2|TRBV7-2|-
CASSLVAGANTGELFF
TGTGCCAGCAGCTTAGTGGCGGGAGCGAACACCGGGGAGCTGTTTTTT
>-|TRBJ2-5|TRBV6-1|-
CASMSRVQETQYF
TGTGCCAGCATGAGCAGAGTCCAAGAGACCCAGTACTTC
>-|TRBJ1-1|TRBV30|-
CAWSDPRGRGNTEAFF
TGTGCCTGGAGTGATCCCAGGGGCCGGGGGAACACTGAAGCTTTCTTT
>TRBD1|TRBJ2-2|TRBV5-6|-
CASSLGQGVGELFF
TGTGCCAGCAGCTTAGGACAGGGGGTCGGGGAGCTGTTTTTT
>-|TRBJ1-5|TRBV27|-
CASSLSQGYGQPQHF
TGTGCCAGCAGTTTATCGCAAGGGTACGGTCAGCCCCAGCATTTT
>-|TRBJ2-6|TRBV7-8|once
CASSVPQDRVGRANVLTF
TGTGCCAGCAGCGTACCACAGGACCGGGTAGGTCGGGCCAACGTCCTGACTTTC
>TRBD2|TRBJ2-7|TRBV7-2|-
CASAREATYEQYF
TGTGCCAGCGCGCGGGAGGCGACCTACGAGCAGTACTTC
>-|TRBJ2-5|TRBV5-1|-
CASSLARQIQETQYF
TGCGCCAGCAGCTTGGCCCGGCAGATCCAAGAGACCCAGTACTTC
>TRBD1|TRBJ1-2|TRBV5-1|-
CASSLLGAGGDNYGYTF
TGCGCCAGCAGCTTGTTGGGTGCAGGGGGCGATAACTATGGCTACACCTTC
>-|TRBJ2-7|TRBV7-9|-
CASSANRAGTYEQYF
TGTGCCAGCAGCGCCAACAGGGCAGGCACCTACGAGCAGTACTTC
>TRBD2|TRBJ2-2|TRBV5-4|-
CASSVLAGGDTGELFF
TGTGCCAGCAGCGTACTAGCGGGAGGTGATACCGGGGAGCTGTTTTTT
>-|TRBJ2-7|TRBV9|once
CASSVGGFDSYEQYF
TGTGCCAGCAGCGTAGGTGGGTTTGACTCCTACGAGCAGTACTTC
>-|TRBJ1-2|TRBV4-3|-
CASSQAWGTQKGYGYTF
TGCGCCAGCAGCCAAGCCTGGGGTACACAAAAGGGCTATGGCTACACCTTC
>-|TRBJ1-3|TRBV5-6|-
CASSLDAGAGNTIYF
TGTGCCAGCAGCTTGGACGCAGGGGCTGGAAACACCATATATTTT
>-|TRBJ2-7|TRBV18|-
CASSPGQGYGEQYF
TGCGCCAGCTCACCCGGGCAGGGGTATGGGGAGCAGTACTTC
>TRBD1|TRBJ2-7|TRBV11-1|once
CASSSDRVSYEQYF
TGTGCCAGCAGCTCGGACAGGGTCTCCTACGAGCAGTACTTC
>-|TRBJ2-1|TRBV2|-
CAGGRDQLNEQFF
TGTGCCGGCGGGCGGGATCAGCTCAATGAGCAGTTCTTC
>-|TRBJ2-7|TRBV6-6|-
CASSQTGSYEQYF
TGTGCCAGCAGTCAAACAGGGAGCTACGAGCAGTACTTC
>TRBD2|TRBJ2-7|TRBV11-2|-
CASSPTGRVGRAPHEQYF
TGTGCCAGCAGCCCCACGGGGCGGGTCGGGAGGGCCCCCCACGAGCAGTACTTC
>-|TRBJ1-1|TRBV7-9|-
CASSLPAFF
TGTGCCAGCAGCTTACCAGCTTTCTTT
>-|TRBJ1-3|TRBV10-3|-
CASRSINTIYF
TGTGCCAGCCGAAGCATAAACACCATATATTTT
>-|TRBJ2-3|TRBV2|-
CASRIGSTDTQYF
TGTGCCAGCAGGATCGGGAGCACAGATACGCAGTATTTT
>-|TRBJ1-4|TRBV5-6|once
CASSLSGRGWEKLFF
TGTGCCAGCAGCTTGTCGGGCAGGGGATGGGAAAAACTGTTTTTT
>TRBD1|TRBJ2-7|TRBV5-4|-
CASRGGQGAYEQYF
TGTGCCAGCAGAGGAGGACAGGGGGCCTACGAGCAGTACTTC
>-|TRBJ1-2|TRBV27|-
CASSLWSKAIGGYTF
TGTGCCAGCAGTTTATGGTCCAAAGCCATCGGGGGCTACACCTTC
>TRBD2|TRBJ2-5|TRBV7-2|-
CASSPTSGRQETQYF
TGTGCCAGCAGCCCGACTAGCGGGAGGCAAGAGACCCAGTACTTC
>-|TRBJ2-1|TRBV18|-
CASSLGREKNEQFF
TGTGCCAGCTCACTCGGCCGGGAAAAAAATGAGCAGTTCTTC
>-|TRBJ2-7|TRBV27|-
CASSLDSPVQLGLNEQYF
TGTGCCAGCAGTTTAGATTCCCCCGTACAGTTGGGATTGAACGAGCAGTACTTC
>TRBD2|TRBJ2-7|TRBV4-2|-
CASSQEREKSYEQYF
TGTGCCAGCAGCCAAGAGCGGGAGAAATCCTACGAGCAGTACTTC
>TRBD1|TRBJ1-3|TRBV6-5|-
CASSGQGRNTIYF
TGTGCCAGCAGTGGACAGGGCCGAAACACCATATATTTT
>-|TRBJ1-5|TRBV27|-
CASSLLGPNQPQHF
TGTGCCAGCAGTTTATTGGGGCCAAATCAGCCCCAGCATTTT
>TRBD1|TRBJ2-5|TRBV2|-
CASSPGQGETQYF
TGTGCCAGCAGTCCAGGACAGGGGGAGACCCAGTACTTC
>-|TRBJ1-4|TRBV5-1|once
CASSPGVGGLIEKLFF
TGCGCCAGCAGCCCAGGGGTAGGAGGACTTATCGAAAAACTGTTTTTT
>-|TRBJ1-1|TRBV7-8|-
CASSYRRNTEAFF
TGTGCCAGCAGCTATAGACGAAACACTGAAGCTTTCTTT
>-|TRBJ2-7|TRBV9|-
CASSPAPMGEQYF
TGTGCCAGCAGTCCGGCCCCGATGGGGGAGCAGTACTTC
>TRBD2|TRBJ2-7|TRBV28|-
CASRPVSGTSSYEQYF
TGTGCCAGCAGGCCTGTTAGCGGGACCTCCTCCTACGAGCAGTACTTC
>-|TRBJ1-2|TRBV19|once
CASSGGQLKLNYGYTF
TGTGCCAGTAGTGGAGGACAGCTTAAACTTAACTATGGCTACACCTTC
>-|TRBJ2-7|TRBV27|once
CASRPGLHSYEQYF
TGTGCCAGCAGACCAGGACTGCACTCTTACGAGCAGTACTTC
>TRBD2|TRBJ2-2|TRBV5-8|-
CASSLGLAGLSGELFF
TGTGCCAGCAGCTTGGGGCTAGCGGGACTATCCGGGGAGCTGTTTTTT
>-|TRBJ1-5|TRBV27|-
CASSSAGRADQPQHF
TGTGCCAGCAGTTCGGCAGGACGCGCCGATCAGCCCCAGCATTTT
>TRBD1|TRBJ1-2|TRBV6-5|-
CASSYSGTGYYGYTF
TGTGCCAGCAGTTACTCGGGGACAGGATACTATGGCTACACCTTC
>-|TRBJ1-1|TRBV6-5|-
CASRSDFYTEAFF
TGTGCCAGCAGATCCGATTTTTACACTGAAGCTTTCTTT
>-|TRBJ2-5|TRBV7-7|few
CASSLGLQETQYF
TGTGCTAGCAGCTTAGGCTTGCAAGAGACCCAGTACTTC
>-|TRBJ1-5|TRBV19|-
CASSIIQSRPNQPQHF
TGTGCCAGTAGTATCATCCAGAGCAGGCCTAATCAGCCCCAGCATTTT
>TRBD1|TRBJ1-5|TRBV19|-
CASRTTGGLYSNQPQHF
TGTGCCAGCAGAACGACAGGGGGTCTATATAGCAATCAGCCCCAGCATTTT
>-|TRBJ1-1|TRBV4-1|-
CASSQDRGTLPNTEAFF
TGCGCCAGCAGCCAAGATAGGGGGACTTTGCCGAACACTGAAGCTTTCTTT
>TRBD2|TRBJ2-7|TRBV4-3|-
CASSQATGGMGEQYF
TGCGCCAGCAGCCAAGCAACGGGAGGGATGGGCGAGCAGTACTTC
>TRBD1|TRBJ1-5|TRBV7-8|-
CASSSGDRSNQPQHF
TGTGCCAGCAGCTCTGGGGACAGAAGCAATCAGCCCCAGCATTTT
>TRBD2|TRBJ2-2|TRBV5-1|-
CASISGAGNTGELFF
TGCGCCAGTATAAGCGGGGCGGGGAACACCGGGGAGCTGTTTTTT
>-|TRBJ1-1|TRBV7-9|-
CASSLVLDDEAFF
TGTGCCAGCAGCTTAGTTCTTGATGATGAAGCTTTCTTT
>TRBD1|TRBJ1-1|TRBV14|few
CASSHQGGQGRTEAFF
TGTGCCAGCAGCCATCAAGGGGGACAGGGCCGTACTGAAGCTTTCTTT
>-|TRBJ2-3|TRBV28|-
CASSPTRGVADTQYF
TGTGCCAGCAGTCCGACTAGAGGAGTGGCAGATACGCAGTATTTT
>TRBD2|TRBJ2-1|TRBV7-8|-
CASTPPRGGSYNEQFF
TGTGCCAGCACCCCCCCGCGCGGGGGCTCCTACAATGAGCAGTTCTTC
>-|TRBJ1-1|TRBV5-3|-
CARSFRDVGAFF
TGTGCCAGAAGCTTCAGGGACGTGGGAGCTTTCTTT
>-|TRBJ2-7|TRBV11-2|-
CASSLHLTGVYEQYF
TGTGCCAGCAGCTTACACCTCACAGGCGTTTACGAGCAGTACTTC
>TRBD2|TRBJ2-1|TRBV4-3|-
CASSQDSGLAVYNEQFF
TGCGCCAGCAGCCAAGATTCCGGACTAGCGGTTTACAATGAGCAGTTCTTC
>-|TRBJ2-3|TRBV21-1|-
CASSKRMAGGPDTQYF
TGTGCCAGCAGCAAACGGATGGCGGGGGGCCCAGATACGCAGTATTTT
>-|TRBJ2-2|TRBV7-2|-
CASSLLGGSTGELFF
TGTGCCAGCAGCTTATTGGGGGGTAGCACCGGGGAGCTGTTTTTT